This TCR beta chain appears in the sequencing data of a study of regulatory T cells in long-lasting Graves disease. About the research overall: Newly diagnosed Graves' patients took antithyroid drugs under 3 months. The study, taken as a whole, reports: Among samples with persistent disease, TRBV28, TRBJ1-2 and TRBJ2-5 were favored.

The time point here: newly diagnosed GD, antithyroid drugs for less than 3 months. The TCR library was made from RNA extracted from PBMCs. In building TCR beta libraries, iRepertoire HTBI primers were used together with Arm-PCR of CDR3 regions. TCRdb recomputed calls from the multiplex PCR reads with MiXCR, one row per CDR3 protein. In the table there are 360,000 or so distinct CDR3 sequences, about 10% of which are singletons. There are 16 residues in the CDR3. The V gene end was trimmed by 4 bases and the J gene end by 4 bases; junction bases not matched to a gene: 6. Germline V gene data show CDR1 as MNHEY and CDR2 as SMNVEV (reference sequence). The sample holds a few counts of this clonotype. The antigen is undetermined. These data are also associated with another study on T cells in Graves' hyperthyroidism and ophthalmopathy. That source adds: Graves' hyperthyroidism is called stable when ophthalmopathy does not progress within 18 months. During a first-round RT-PCR of the TCR CDR3, the HTBI primer set was used.

The input for sequencing was peripheral blood mononuclear cells (PBMCs), taken at new diagnosis, from a patient treated with antithyroid drugs. The receptor's source is a young woman with Graves disease. The chain combines TRBV27 with TRBJ2-3; 12 positions match TRBD2. The chain's CDR3 is CASSSRLAGEADTQYF. The CDR3, as DNA: TGTGCCAGCAGTTCTAGACTAGCGGGAGAGGCAGATACGCAGTATTTT.